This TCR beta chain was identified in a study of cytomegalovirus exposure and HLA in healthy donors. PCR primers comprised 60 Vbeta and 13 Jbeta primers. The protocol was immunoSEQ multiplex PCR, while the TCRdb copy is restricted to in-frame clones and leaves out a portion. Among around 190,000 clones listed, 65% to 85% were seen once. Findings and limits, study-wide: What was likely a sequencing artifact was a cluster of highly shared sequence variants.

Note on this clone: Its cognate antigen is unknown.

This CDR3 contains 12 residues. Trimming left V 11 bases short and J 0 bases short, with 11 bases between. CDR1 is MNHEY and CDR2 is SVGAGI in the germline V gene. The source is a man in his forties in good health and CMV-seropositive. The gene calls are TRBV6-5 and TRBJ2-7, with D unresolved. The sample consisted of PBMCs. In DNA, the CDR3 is TGTGCCGTCTACAGCAGCTCCTACGAGCAGTACTTC. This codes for CAVYSSSYEQYF.